The 18 T cell receptor beta chains below were found in one sample sequenced in a study of blood T cells in healthy people across ages. Sample-barcoded 5' priming and a J-beta primer mix drove a second PCR of about 7 to 12 cycles. TCRdb analysed the 5' RACE reads with MiXCR anew, one entry per CDR3 protein. Found here are fewer than 2,000,000 distinct CDR3 sequences, about 39% of them singletons; the top ten hold about 23%. The sample was blood. These receptors came from a human donor in good health.

A remark on this clonotype: An end of the junction differs from the germline gene, which may be a read error. V and J are TRBV15 and TRBJ2-3; D may be TRBD1 (6 bases). The germline CDR1 and CDR2 sequences are LNHNV and YYDKDF (reference sequence). CDR3 length: 17 residues. The CDR3 sequence is CATSPYGPGTLGDAQYF. The CDR3 DNA reads as TGTGCCACCAGCCCCTACGGTCCCGGGACATTGGGAGATGCGCAGTATTTT.

The V and J genes are TRBV7-9 and TRBJ2-4; either TRBD1 or TRBD2 may supply D (5 bases each). TRBJ2-7 matches the DNA end more closely, so the J call is doubtful. Looked up from germline, CDR1 is SEHNR and CDR2 is FQNEAQ (reference sequence). The CDR3 covers 14 residues. The CDR3 DNA is TGTGCCAGCAGCCCATCGTCGGGGCGGTTCGAGCAGTACTTC. Its translation: CASSPSSGRFEQYF.

The chain couples TRBV11-3 to TRBJ2-3; D is unresolved. The CDR3 contains 15 residues. Trimming pared 2 bases from V and 4 bases from J, leaving 13 bases between. The germline V gene encodes CDR1 SGHNT and CDR2 YENEEA. CDR3 sequence reads: CASSLTAYTPDTQYF. The CDR3, as DNA: TGTGCCAGCAGCTTAACAGCCTATACCCCAGATACGCAGTATTTT. Together with reference TRBV11-3 and TRBJ2-3, the CDR3 gives the full variable domain: EAGVVQSPRYKIIEKKQPVAFWCNPISGHNTLYWYLQNLGQGPELLIRYENEEAVDDSQLPKDRFSAERLKGVDSTLKIQPAELGDSAVYLCASSLTAYTPDTQYFGPGTRLTVL.

This clonotype was found a few times. The chain has TRBV11-1 and TRBJ2-1; possibly TRBD1 or TRBD2 for D (5 bases each). The length of the CDR3 is 16 residues. The V and J ends lost 4 bases and 7 bases respectively, with 20 bases between them. The germline V gene encodes CDR1 SGHAT and CDR2 FQDESV (reference sequence). This CDR3 reads CASSYGAVRGSNEQFF. CDR3 sequence (DNA): TGTGCCAGCAGCTACGGGGCGGTTCGGGGTTCGAATGAGCAGTTCTTC.

The CDR3 DNA follows: TGCAGTGCTAGAGCAAAGGGTCTGGATGGCTACACCTTC. Translation gives CSARAKGLDGYTF. The rearrangement uses TRBV20-1 and TRBJ1-2; D unclear. CDR3 size: 13 residues. Germline CDR1 DFQATT, CDR2 SNEGSKA (reference sequence). Trimming cost V 1 base and J 6 bases, with 12 bases left between them.

The rearrangement links TRBV6-2 or TRBV6-3 to TRBJ2-1; TRBD1 agrees at 7 bases. The CDR3 covers 16 residues. V shed 2 bases and J 3 bases; nucleotides not matched to a gene: 7. Germline V gives CDR1 MNHEY, CDR2 SVGEGT. The CDR3 DNA sequence: TGTGCCAGCAGTTACCTGGGACAGAAATACTACAATGAGCAGTTCTTC. Protein: CASSYLGQKYYNEQFF.

This chain connects TRBV2 to TRBJ1-6, with D tentatively TRBD1 (5 bases). V dropped 7 bases and J dropped 7 bases, with 11 bases sitting between them. This CDR3 contains 13 residues. Germline CDR1 reads SNHLY; CDR2 reads FYNNEI. CDR3 nucleotides: TGTGCCAGCACGGGACTAAAGAATTCACCCCTCCACTTT. Translation: CASTGLKNSPLHF. Combining the CDR3 with reference TRBV2 and TRBJ1-6 gives the whole variable domain EPEVTQTPSHQVTQMGQEVILRCVPISNHLYFYWYRQILGQKVEFLVSFYNNEISEKSEIFDDQFSVERPDGSNFTLKIRSTKLEDSAMYFCASTGLKNSPLHFGNGTRLTVT.

This clonotype has a handful of counts. The chain links TRBV4-2 to TRBJ2-5; 10 bases match TRBD2. This CDR3 has 16 residues. Germline CDR1 is LGHNA and CDR2 is YNFKEQ. J gave up 2 bases and V 10 bases, and 13 bases lay outside the gene matches. In DNA form, the CDR3 reads TGTGCCACAACATACTTCGGACTAGCGGAACAAGAGACCCAGTACTTC. It encodes CATTYFGLAEQETQYF.

The chain combines TRBV18 with TRBJ2-3; tentative D call: TRBD1 (7 bases). The CDR3 has 15 amino acids. The V gene lost 2 bases and the J gene lost 2 bases, with 11 bases spanning the gap. Per germline, CDR1 KGHSH and CDR2 LQKENI. The CDR3 DNA is TGTGCCAGCTCACCAGCGGGACAGAACACAGATACGCAGTATTTT. As protein: CASSPAGQNTDTQYF.

This clonotype has a handful of counts. J is TRBJ2-1 and V is TRBV24-1, with 8 bases lining up with TRBD2. Germline loops: CDR1 KGHDR, CDR2 SFDVKD. This CDR3 comprises 15 residues. Trimming cost V 1 base and J 7 bases; bases outside gene matches: 5. For the CDR3, the DNA is TGTGCCACCAGTGATTTATTTAGCGGGGCAAATGAGCAGTTCTTC. It translates to CATSDLFSGANEQFF.

V is TRBV28 and J is TRBJ2-5; 9 bases are shared with TRBD1. The DNA matches TRBJ2-7 better at its end, which makes the J call doubtful. Germline assignment: CDR1 MDHEN and CDR2 SYDVKM. The CDR3 has 13 amino acids. This CDR3 reads CTTTGGVQSEQYF. The CDR3 nucleotides read TGTACCACCACAGGGGGCGTTCAGTCCGAGCAGTACTTC.

V and J are TRBV27 and TRBJ2-7; D could derive from TRBD1 or TRBD2 (5 bases each). The CDR3 is 16 amino acids. The germline CDR1 and CDR2 sequences are MNHEY and SMNVEV (reference sequence). Trimming cost V 10 bases and J 4 bases, with 26 bases left between them. CDR3 sequence: CATAPSGDRSFYEQYF. In DNA form, the CDR3 reads TGTGCCACTGCGCCTTCCGGGGACCGAAGTTTTTACGAGCAGTACTTC.

This chain links TRBV20-1 with TRBJ2-1; possibly TRBD1 or TRBD2 for D (5 bases each). The germline V gene has CDR1 DFQATT and CDR2 SNEGSKA (reference sequence). Trimming left V 5 bases short and J 0 bases short, with 20 bases between. CDR3 size: 17 residues. CDR3 residues: CSASDFRGGSSYNEQFF. As DNA, the CDR3 is TGCAGTGCTTCAGATTTCCGGGGCGGAAGCTCCTACAATGAGCAGTTCTTC.

V usage is TRBV5-1 and J usage is TRBJ2-3; D call uncertain. Germline V gene sequence: CDR1 SGHRS, CDR2 YFSETQ. This CDR3 is 13 amino acids long. V was trimmed by 0 bases and J by 7 bases, leaving 9 bases between them. The CDR3 region is CASSLAERHTQYF. The DNA of the CDR3 is TGCGCCAGCAGCTTGGCCGAAAGGCATACGCAGTATTTT. The full variable domain, in which reference TRBV5-1 and TRBJ2-3 provide the parts outside the CDR3, is KAGVTQTPRYLIKTRGQQVTLSCSPISGHRSVSWYQQTPGQGLQFLFEYFSETQRNKGNFPGRFSGRQFSNSRSEMNVSTLELGDSALYLCASSLAERHTQYFGPGTRLTVL.

This sequence joins TRBV3-1 and TRBJ2-1; D remains ambiguous. The CDR3 loop spans 11 amino acids. Germline loops: CDR1 LGHDT, CDR2 YNNKEL (reference sequence). The V end lost 7 bases, the J end lost 8 bases, and 9 bases lay between the germline ends. CDR3 nucleotides: TGTGCCAGCACCGTCGGAGATGAGCAGTTCTTC. Its translation is CASTVGDEQFF.

This clonotype has only one observation. The V call is TRBV6-1, the J call TRBJ2-7, with TRBD2 matching 8 bases. The J call may be wrong; the DNA end is better matched by TRBJ2-5. CDR1 MNHNS and CDR2 SASEGT come from the germline V gene. This CDR3 region has 16 residues. This CDR3 is CASSETRTGLGETQYF. The CDR3 DNA is TGTGCCAGCAGTGAAACGAGAACGGGACTAGGGGAGACCCAGTACTTC.

The chain combines TRBV3-1 with TRBJ2-5; D gene ambiguous. The CDR3 length is 15 residues. V dropped 3 bases and J dropped 1 base, with 12 bases sitting between them. Germline loops: CDR1 LGHDT, CDR2 YNNKEL (reference sequence). This chain's CDR3 is CASSQGPEAQETQYF. The CDR3 nucleotides are TGTGCCAGCAGCCAGGGTCCAGAAGCCCAAGAGACCCAGTACTTC.

The J gene is TRBJ2-1, the V gene TRBV12-3 or TRBV12-4, with 15 bases identical to TRBD2. The CDR3 runs to 19 residues. V lost 4 bases and J lost 0; bases outside the gene matches: 7. CDR3: CASSSGLAGGTSSYNEQFF. The DNA for the CDR3 is TGTGCCAGCAGTTCGGGACTAGCGGGGGGTACGAGCTCCTACAATGAGCAGTTCTTC.